The clone carrying this T cell receptor beta chain was seen at least ten times. Its matching antigen is unknown. This entry is derived from a study of T cells in Graves' hyperthyroidism and ophthalmopathy. The TCR beta CDR3 regions underwent amplification using RNA transcripts as the source. The study used the HTBI primer set for a first-round RT-PCR of the TCR CDR3. TCRdb used MiXCR to reprocess the multiplex PCR reads, holding one entry per CDR3 protein. The sample comprises some 800,000 distinct CDR3 sequences, roughly 37% of which are singletons, and around 10% rests with the top ten. Uncontrolled infections, other autoimmune diseases, pregnancy or lactation led to exclusion of patients. Diagnosis relied on clinical symptoms, serum thyroxine and TRAb, thyroid ultrasound and orbital computed tomography. V was trimmed by 1 base and J by 5 bases, leaving 17 bases between them. Germline V gives CDR1 LNHNV, CDR2 YYDKDF (reference sequence). The CDR3 totals 16 residues.

Study-wide results and limits: In simple terms, a model built on 13 V-J features told ophthalmopathy apart from stable hyperthyroidism.

The rearrangement links TRBV15 to TRBJ2-5, with D perhaps matching TRBD2 (5 bases). The sample comprised blood. The clonotype was recovered from a man between 18 and 29 years old with Graves' hyperthyroidism. CDR3 coding DNA: TGTGCCACCAGCAGAGGGATTAAGGGTGGACTGGAGACCCAGTACTTC. Its translation: CATSRGIKGGLETQYF. Variable domain in full (rest from reference TRBV15 and TRBJ2-5): DAMVIQNPRYQVTQFGKPVTLSCSQTLNHNVMYWYQQKSSQAPKLLFHYYDKDFNNEADTPDNFQSRRPNTSFCFLDIRSPGLGDTAMYLCATSRGIKGGLETQYFGPGTRLLVL.